These 14 T cell receptor beta chains came from one sample sequenced in a study of monozygotic twins with inflammatory bowel disease. TCRdb reanalyzed the 5' RACE reads and collapses them to one entry per CDR3 protein, without DNA. This sample contains 150,000 to 200,000 distinct CDR3 sequences. Sample: blood. The receptor set was obtained from a human donor with ulcerative colitis or Crohn's disease, or a healthy co-twin of an affected twin (not recorded which).

The chain combines TRBV4-1 with TRBJ2-1; the D call of TRBD2 rests on TCRdb alone, since no DNA is present to check it. The germline V gene has CDR1 MGHRA and CDR2 YSYEKL. The CDR3 has 17 residues. CDR3 in amino acids: CASSQGSSGTVRDEQFF.

This chain's CDR3 is CAIRSREYNEQFF. The V call is TRBV10-3, the J call TRBJ2-1. The germline V gene has CDR1 ENHRY and CDR2 SYGVKD. There are 13 residues in the CDR3.

The rearrangement uses TRBV7-2 and TRBJ2-3; TCRdb indicates TRBD2, and absent DNA this call remains unverified. This CDR3 contains 15 residues. Germline CDR1 and CDR2: SGHTA and FQGNSA. CDR3 loop: CASSTGTKDTDTQYF.

The chain couples TRBV13 to TRBJ1-2. CDR1 PRHDT and CDR2 FYEKMQ come from the germline V gene (reference sequence). This CDR3 contains 14 residues. CDR3 protein: CASSFAQANYGYTF.

The V and J genes are TRBV7-7 and TRBJ2-7; TCRdb's D call, TRBD1, is unchecked because there is no DNA. The V gene's germline CDR1 is SSHAT and CDR2 FNYEAQ (reference sequence). The CDR3 is made up of 14 amino acids. The CDR3 loop reads CASSLGGDHYEQYF.

The chain couples TRBV29-1 to TRBJ2-3; TCRdb's D gene call, TRBD1, goes unchecked for lack of DNA. Germline CDR1 is SQVTM and CDR2 is ANQGSEA. CDR3 length: 12 residues. This CDR3 reads CSIGSRTDTQYF.

J is TRBJ2-3 and V is TRBV5-1. The germline V gene has CDR1 SGHRS and CDR2 YFSETQ. The CDR3 sequence is 12 residues long. CDR3: CASSYNTDTQYF.

The J gene is TRBJ1-1, the V gene TRBV5-1; the D gene TCRdb calls, TRBD1, cannot be checked with no DNA. Germline V lookup: CDR1 SGHRS, CDR2 YFSETQ. The CDR3 is made up of 15 amino acids. The CDR3 reads CASSSLQGIFTEAFF.

This rearrangement joins TRBV21-1 to TRBJ2-4; the TRBD1 assignment by TCRdb is unverifiable without DNA. TRBV21-1 is an annotated pseudogene. This CDR3 has 14 amino acids. CDR3 sequence: CARDRDNPKNIQYF.

The V call is TRBV20-1, the J call TRBJ2-3. Germline CDR1 reads DFQATT; CDR2 reads SNEGSKA (reference sequence). This CDR3 is built from 14 residues. CDR3 loop: CSASLSDSTDTQYF.

This rearrangement joins TRBV20-1 to TRBJ2-2. The CDR3 totals 13 residues. Germline lookup yields CDR1 DFQATT and CDR2 SNEGSKA (reference sequence). This CDR3 reads CSASMRETGELFF.

This chain joins TRBV7-2 and TRBJ2-7; no DNA is available, so the TRBD2 call from TCRdb remains unchecked. The length of the CDR3 is 16 residues. The germline CDR1 and CDR2 sequences are SGHTA and FQGNSA. This chain's CDR3 is CASSSTRAGGPYEQYF.

This chain uses TRBV5-1 with TRBJ1-1; TCRdb proposes TRBD1, but this gene call is untestable without DNA. The CDR3 covers 15 residues. The germline gives CDR1 SGHRS, CDR2 YFSETQ. CDR3 protein: CASSLRGGGSTEAFF.

CDR3 protein: CASSLEWRRAPRYEQYF. The chain recombines TRBV7-2 with TRBJ2-7; TCRdb lists TRBD2, though no DNA is available to test this call. The CDR3 is made up of 17 amino acids. Germline assignment: CDR1 SGHTA and CDR2 FQGNSA.